The rows below give T cell receptor beta chains drawn from one sample of a study of T-cell reconstitution after alpha-beta-depleted transplantation in children. Via MiXCR, TCRdb re-called the PCR reads, giving one row per CDR3 protein. The table has about a million distinct CDR3 sequences, around 30% seen once. Material: PBMCs, mostly from graft donor cells, obtained 360 days after TCRalphabeta/CD19-depleted stem cell transplant. The receptors come from a boy under two years old who had a stem cell transplant for SCID, so the T cells may come from the graft donor. The CDR3 runs from the conserved cysteine through the conserved F or W. D genes are given only for firm matches. Clone size is stated in some rows and not others, as once, few, many or a class when expanded.

V	size	D	J	DNA	CDR3
TRBV6-5	few	.	TRBJ2-1	TGTGCCAGCAGTTACGGCCCAAACAACAATGAGCAGTTCTTC	CASSYGPNNNEQFF
TRBV14	few	.	TRBJ1-2	TGTGCCAGCAGCCAAAGCCCACGGGCGCTCTATGGCTACACCTTC	CASSQSPRALYGYTF
TRBV18	few	.	TRBJ1-4	TGTGCCAGCTCACCACAACGGCAGAATGAAAAACTGTTTTTT	CASSPQRQNEKLFF
TRBV11-2	few	TRBD1	TRBJ2-2	TGTGCCAGCAGCCCTCGGACAGGGCAGGAACTATCAGGGGAGCTGTTTTTT	CASSPRTGQELSGELFF
TRBV19	few	.	TRBJ1-6	TGTGCCAGTAGCCCCGGCCCCTGGACGGCTAATAATTCACCCCTCCACTTT	CASSPGPWTANNSPLHF
TRBV4-2	.	.	TRBJ2-7	TGTGCCAGCAGCCAGGAGCCCCGGGGGACCTTAGACGAGCAGTACTTC	CASSQEPRGTLDEQYF
TRBV29-1	.	TRBD1	TRBJ1-1	TGCAGCGCCTCGACAGGGAAAACTGAAGCTTTCTTT	CSASTGKTEAFF
TRBV5-1	.	.	TRBJ1-1	TGCGCCAGCAGCAAGAACCCAAACCCAGCCGAAGCTTTCTTT	CASSKNPNPAEAFF
TRBV10-1	.	TRBD2	TRBJ2-2	TGCGCCAGCAGTGCCCTAGCGGGGGGAGGCACCGGGGAGCTGTTTTTT	CASSALAGGGTGELFF
TRBV3-1	.	TRBD2	TRBJ2-1	TGTGCCAGCAGCCATCAGGGCGTCTGGCAAGCGGGGGCTAACTACAATGAGCAGTTCTTC	CASSHQGVWQAGANYNEQFF
TRBV7-2	few	.	TRBJ2-3	TGTGCCAGCAGCTTAGCGACTACCAGAAATGGGGCTACGCAGTATTTT	CASSLATTRNGATQYF
TRBV20-1	.	.	TRBJ2-3	TGCAGTGCACAAGACGGTACACCTTCTAGCACAGATACGCAGTATTTT	CSAQDGTPSSTDTQYF
TRBV6-1	few	.	TRBJ1-2	TGTGCCAGCAGATCCTTGGGAGGGTCTAACTATGGCTACACCTTC	CASRSLGGSNYGYTF
TRBV5-1	.	.	TRBJ2-2	TGCGCCAGCAGGCCTGAATACACCGGGGAGCTGTTTTTT	CASRPEYTGELFF
TRBV19	few	.	TRBJ1-1	TGTGCCAGCGGCGCCGGGGCAGGGTTAGCCACTGAAGCTTTCTTT	CASGAGAGLATEAFF
TRBV7-9	few	TRBD2	TRBJ2-1	TGTGCCAGCACCGTCCGGGGGGTAGGGGAGCAGTTCTTC	CASTVRGVGEQFF
TRBV11-2	few	TRBD1	TRBJ2-2	TGTGCCAGCAGCTTCTTGGGGCCGGGACAGAGAAACACCGGGGAGCTGTTTTTT	CASSFLGPGQRNTGELFF
TRBV28	.	.	TRBJ2-2	TGTGCCGCGGGACAGACGGACGGGGAGCTGTTTTTT	CAAGQTDGELFF
TRBV12-3/TRBV12-4	few	TRBD1	TRBJ2-7	TGTGCCAGCAGTTTAGTGACAGGGGCCTACGAGCAGTACTTC	CASSLVTGAYEQYF
TRBV2	.	.	TRBJ2-7	TGTGCCAGCAGGCACACTGGGTTGGGGGCAGGGACCTACGAGCAGTACTTC	CASRHTGLGAGTYEQYF
TRBV18	many	.	TRBJ2-5	TGTGCCAGCAGCCCTCAAGAGACCCAGTACTTC	CASSPQETQYF
TRBV21-1	.	.	TRBJ2-7	TGTGCCAGCAGCAAAGTCTCGGGACACCTAGACTGCGAGCAGTACTTC	CASSKVSGHLDCEQYF
TRBV7-3	.	TRBD2	TRBJ2-5	TGTGCCAGCAGCCCAGCGGGGGGGTACCAAGAGACCCAGTACTTC	CASSPAGGYQETQYF
TRBV7-2	.	.	TRBJ2-1	TGTGCCAGCAGCTTAGTGGCGGGGGCCGTTTACAATGAGCAGTTCTTC	CASSLVAGAVYNEQFF
TRBV12-3/TRBV12-4	many	.	TRBJ1-2	TGTGCCAGCAGCTTAAGCAGGAATGGCTACACCTTC	CASSLSRNGYTF
TRBV20-1	few	.	TRBJ1-5	TGCAGTGCTAGCTCGGGTAGTCAGCCCCAGCATTTT	CSASSGSQPQHF
TRBV29-1	.	TRBD2	TRBJ2-5	TGCAGCGTTGAAGAGACTAGCGGTGTAGAGACCCAGTACTTC	CSVEETSGVETQYF
TRBV7-3	few	.	TRBJ2-7	TGTGCCAGCAGCTTAAGGGCAGGGAACGAGCAGTACTTC	CASSLRAGNEQYF
TRBV5-1	.	.	TRBJ2-1	TGCGCCAGCAGCCCGGGGGAAGGCGAGCAGTTCTTC	CASSPGEGEQFF
TRBV12-3/TRBV12-4	few	.	TRBJ2-2	TGTGCCAGCAGGAGGGGGGGCACGAACACCGGGGAGCTGTTTTTT	CASRRGGTNTGELFF
TRBV19	.	.	TRBJ2-3	TGTGCCAGTAGCGCGTTAGCCGTCACCACAGATACGCAGTATTTT	CASSALAVTTDTQYF
TRBV12-3/TRBV12-4	.	.	TRBJ2-2	TGTGCCTCCTCGCGTGGGGCCGGTTCTCCCCGGGAGCTGTTTTTT	CASSRGAGSPRELFF
TRBV5-1	.	.	TRBJ1-6	TGCGCCAGCAGCAAGAAAGGGGGGCCTTCACCCCTCCACTTT	CASSKKGGPSPLHF
TRBV20-1	.	.	TRBJ2-5	TGCAGTACAAGACCAGGGGTAGCGTGGGAGACCCAGTACTTC	CSTRPGVAWETQYF
TRBV7-8	.	TRBD1	TRBJ1-6	TGTGCCAGCGCCCGGGGACAGTCCCATTCACCCCTCCACTTT	CASARGQSHSPLHF
TRBV20-1	.	.	TRBJ2-5	TGCAGTTCCACCGGTGGCGAGACCCAGTACTTC	CSSTGGETQYF
TRBV2	.	.	TRBJ1-1	TGTGCCAGCAGCCGGGACACTCCTCAGAACACTGAAGCTTTCTTT	CASSRDTPQNTEAFF
TRBV5-1	many	.	TRBJ2-1	TGCGCCAGCAGCCCCGGACTGATTTCCTACAATGAGCAGTTCTTC	CASSPGLISYNEQFF
TRBV9	.	TRBD2	TRBJ2-7	TGTGCCAGCAGCGTAGGGCCAGCGGGGAGTGAGCAGTACTTC	CASSVGPAGSEQYF
TRBV27	.	TRBD1	TRBJ1-1	TGTGCCAGCAGTTTATCGTGGACAGGGGGCACTGAAGCTTTCTTT	CASSLSWTGGTEAFF
TRBV5-1	.	TRBD1	TRBJ2-5	TGCGCCAGCAGCTCACAGGGGTCCCAAGAGACCCAGTACTTC	CASSSQGSQETQYF
TRBV4-1	.	TRBD1	TRBJ2-7	TGCGCCAGCAGCCCCGGGACAGAGATCGACGAGCAGTACTTC	CASSPGTEIDEQYF
TRBV20-1	many	TRBD1	TRBJ1-2	TGCAGTGCTAGCATGGACAGGGACTATGGCTACACCTTC	CSASMDRDYGYTF
TRBV5-1	few	.	TRBJ2-5	TGCGCCAGCAGCCTGGGGGGCAGCTACCAAGAGACCCAGTACTTC	CASSLGGSYQETQYF
TRBV12-3/TRBV12-4	many	.	TRBJ2-2	TGTGCCAGCAGTGCCCGGAAGAACACCGGGGAGCTGTTTTTT	CASSARKNTGELFF
TRBV20-1	few	.	TRBJ2-7	TGCAGTGCTAGATCCGGACAGTTCTACGAGCAGTACTTC	CSARSGQFYEQYF
TRBV5-1	few	.	TRBJ1-6	TGCGCCAGCAGCTCCGGGCCAGGGAGGAATTCACCCCTCCACTTT	CASSSGPGRNSPLHF
TRBV6-2/TRBV6-3	.	.	TRBJ1-1	TGTGCCAGCAGTTACGAGTTGGAGGCAGGGCCGAGCACTGAAGCTTTCTTT	CASSYELEAGPSTEAFF
TRBV20-1	.	TRBD1	TRBJ2-3	TGCAGTGCTATTACAGGGGGAGGCACAGATACGCAGTATTTT	CSAITGGGTDTQYF
TRBV5-6	.	.	TRBJ2-1	TGTGCCAGCAGCTTACCGACTCTAAATACCCGGGGGCAGTTCTTC	CASSLPTLNTRGQFF